A single sample gave rise to the 10 T cell receptor beta chains below, sequenced in a study of blood T cells in healthy people across ages. Through a sample-barcoded 5' primer and a J-beta primer mix, a second PCR was run for roughly 6 to 12 cycles. TCRdb used MiXCR to reprocess the 5' RACE reads, holding one entry per CDR3 protein. This sample carries hundreds of thousands of distinct CDR3 sequences, approximately 47% of them seen once, and the ten largest clones take 51%. The sample was blood. These receptors were collected from a man aged 55 to 69 in good health.

The genes are TRBV29-1 and TRBJ2-1; D tentatively fits TRBD1 or TRBD2 (5 bases each). Deletions cut 7 bases from V and 0 bases from J, with 22 bases between. The CDR3 loop spans 17 amino acids. The V gene's germline CDR1 is SQVTM and CDR2 ANQGSEA. CDR3 amino acids: CSARGDNGAYSYNEQFF. The CDR3 nucleotides read TGCAGCGCCCGAGGGGATAACGGAGCCTACTCCTACAATGAGCAGTTCTTC.

The J gene is TRBJ2-5, the V gene TRBV4-2; TRBD1 matches 7 bases. Germline V lookup: CDR1 LGHNA, CDR2 YNFKEQ. The CDR3 has 14 residues. Unmatched junction bases numbered 3, after V lost 3 bases and J lost 2 bases. The CDR3 nucleotides are TGTGCCAGCAGCCAGGGGGACAGTCAAGAGACCCAGTACTTC. Protein: CASSQGDSQETQYF.

The rearrangement uses TRBV10-3 and TRBJ1-2; D is ambiguous. The CDR3 contains 14 residues. V was shortened by 3 bases and J by 0 bases, with 8 bases between the two germline ends. Germline assignment: CDR1 ENHRY and CDR2 SYGVKD. The CDR3 here is CAISEAATNYGYTF. DNA of the CDR3: TGTGCCATCAGTGAAGCAGCCACTAACTATGGCTACACCTTC.

Turning to this clonotype: One end of the junction is discordant with germline, which a read error may explain. This chain joins TRBV7-2 and TRBJ2-7; TRBD2 matches 9 bases. The DNA end is a closer match to TRBJ2-5, so the J assignment may be wrong. Germline V gene lookup returns CDR1 SGHTA and CDR2 FQGNSA. The CDR3 extends over 14 amino acids. The CDR3 protein is CVSSLRLAVETQYF. The CDR3 DNA follows: TGTGTCAGCAGCTTAAGACTAGCGGTAGAGACCCAGTACTTC.

The CDR3 nucleotides read TGTGCCAGCAGCCAAGACGGGGCCAAAAACATTCAGTACTTC. It codes for CASSQDGAKNIQYF. V gene TRBV11-1 combines with J gene TRBJ2-4; D is unclear. V lost 5 bases, J lost 1 base, and 9 bases lay in between. This CDR3 has 14 amino acids. Germline V gene data show CDR1 as SGHAT and CDR2 as FQDESV (reference sequence).

This clonotype occurred a few times. This chain links TRBV27 with TRBJ2-5; tentative D call: TRBD2 (5 bases). CDR3 length equals 15 residues. V was trimmed by 6 bases and J by 5 bases, leaving 19 bases between them. The germline CDR1 and CDR2 sequences are MNHEY and SMNVEV (reference sequence). The CDR3, as DNA: TGTGCCAGCAGACACGACAAGGGCCGAGGGGAGACCCAGTACTTC. This codes for CASRHDKGRGETQYF.

This clonotype appeared a few times. The rearrangement joins TRBV10-3 to TRBJ2-3, with D tentatively TRBD2 (5 bases). V was shortened by 10 bases and J by 0 bases, with 11 bases between the two germline ends. Germline V gene sequence: CDR1 ENHRY, CDR2 SYGVKD. This CDR3 contains 13 residues. The CDR3 reads CASGGGSTDTQYF. The CDR3 DNA sequence: TGTGCCAGTGGTGGCGGGAGCACAGATACGCAGTATTTT.

There are a few counts of this clonotype. J is TRBJ2-3 and V is TRBV20-1; TRBD1 might be the D (5 bases). CDR3 length: 12 residues. The germline CDR1 and CDR2 sequences are DFQATT and SNEGSKA (reference sequence). The V end was cut by 6 bases, the J end by 2 bases, with 9 bases between. CDR3: CSAMTDTDTQYF. The CDR3 DNA follows: TGCAGTGCGATGACAGACACAGATACGCAGTATTTT.

The chain has TRBV6-1 and TRBJ1-2, with 7 bases matching TRBD1. Germline-derived CDR1 and CDR2 are MNHNS and SASEGT. With 7 bases clipped from V and 4 bases from J, the junction kept 9 bases outside the gene matches. CDR3 size: 14 residues. CDR3 coding DNA: TGTGCCAGCACGCTCCAACAGGGGAGCTATGGCTACACCTTC. Translated, it gives CASTLQQGSYGYTF.

V and J are TRBV29-1 and TRBJ2-1; a weak D match, TRBD2 (7 bases). Trimming took off 8 bases at V and 9 bases at J, with 17 bases between the two ends. The CDR3 runs 12 residues. Germline assignment: CDR1 SQVTM and CDR2 ANQGSEA. CDR3 DNA: TGCAGCCTAATTGGGGGCGGGAGTGAGCAGTTCTTC. Encoded protein: CSLIGGGSEQFF.